Each of the 25 T cell receptor beta chains below was sequenced from the same sample in a study of shared clonotypes between healthy human individuals. Positively selected for CCR7, the CD45RO-negative cells used as naive CD8 cells excluded terminally differentiated effector memory CD45RA+ cells. Repertoires were generated with immunoSEQ multiplex PCR, while TCRdb's copy carries only in-frame clones and drops some. This table holds around 2,000,000 clones, approximately 94% found once. Sequencing was done on a sample of naive CD8+ T cells sorted from blood. The origin of the receptors is a man between 18 and 35 years old in good health.

V gene TRBV28 combines with J gene TRBJ1-1, with D possibly TRBD1 on 5 matching bases. Trimming stripped 5 bases from V and 6 bases from J, with 16 bases between. From germline, CDR1 is MDHEN and CDR2 SYDVKM. The CDR3 contains 14 residues. In nucleotides, the CDR3 is TGTGCCAGCAGTCTTCAGGGCTGGGACGCTGAAGCTTTCTTT. Translation gives CASSLQGWDAEAFF.

The chain uses TRBV7-8 and TRBJ2-3, with D perhaps assigned TRBD1 or TRBD2 (5 bases each). The V gene lost 5 bases and the J gene lost 3 bases, with 6 bases spanning the gap. CDR3 size: 12 residues. CDR1 is SGHVS and CDR2 is FQNEAQ in the germline V gene. For the CDR3, the DNA is TGTGCCAGCAGCGGGGGAACAGATACGCAGTATTTT. It is translated as CASSGGTDTQYF.

J is TRBJ2-7 and V is TRBV6-4; maybe TRBD1 (5 bases). The length of the CDR3 is 15 residues. The germline V gene has CDR1 MRHNA and CDR2 SNTAGT. The CDR3 reads CVPKGYYTLPSEQYF. The DNA of the CDR3 is TGTGTTCCCAAGGGGTACTACACCCTACCTAGCGAGCAGTACTTC.

This clone was seen just once. The V gene is TRBV12-5, the J gene TRBJ1-4; a weak D match, TRBD1 (6 bases). CDR1 is LGHNT and CDR2 is FRNRAP in the germline V gene. Trimming stripped 1 base from V and 0 bases from J, with 15 bases between. This CDR3 is 18 amino acids long. This chain's CDR3 is CASGLAGTGFSTNEKLFF. The DNA of the CDR3 is TGTGCTAGTGGTTTGGCCGGTACAGGGTTTTCAACTAATGAAAAACTGTTTTTT.

The genes are TRBV6-6 and TRBJ2-1, with TRBD2 matching 11 bases. Unmatched junction bases numbered 8, after V lost 10 bases and J lost 9 bases. The CDR3 is 13 residues long. CDR1 is MNHNY, CDR2 SVGAGI, per germline (reference sequence). The CDR3 bases are TGTGCCACCCACGTAGCGGGAGGGGGTGAGCAGTTCTTC. Amino acid sequence: CATHVAGGGEQFF.

The chain employs TRBV10-3 and TRBJ1-2, with 10 bases that match TRBD1. Germline V lookup: CDR1 ENHRY, CDR2 SYGVKD. Trimming removed 2 bases from V and 12 bases from J; junction bases left unmatched: 12. The CDR3 spans 15 residues. The CDR3 is CAISEPDRGVMADTF. In DNA, the CDR3 is TGTGCCATCAGTGAGCCGGACAGGGGGGTTATGGCTGACACCTTC.

This chain uses TRBV27 with TRBJ2-7; no firm D call. CDR1 is MNHEY, CDR2 SMNVEV, per germline (reference sequence). The CDR3 covers 13 residues. V lost 8 bases and J lost 3, with 14 bases in between. CDR3 sequence: CASLSTESYEQYF. The CDR3 nucleotides are TGTGCCAGCCTTTCGACCGAGAGCTACGAGCAGTACTTC.

Details on this clone: Other DNA sequences from this sample encode an identical CDR3 as well. The rearrangement uses TRBV4-1 and TRBJ1-2; D is uncertain. Germline values: CDR1 MGHRA, CDR2 YSYEKL. V lost 1 base and J 6 bases, leaving 9 bases between the germline ends. This CDR3 spans 13 amino acids. CDR3 sequence: CASSQVGLDGYTF. For the CDR3, the DNA is TGCGCCAGCAGCCAAGTGGGATTAGATGGCTACACCTTC.

The count of this clone is one. Here the CDR3 reads CASSHKQTGGFYGYTF. The CDR3 DNA reads TGTGCCAGCAGCCATAAGCAGACAGGGGGCTTCTATGGCTACACCTTC. The V call is TRBV11-2, the J call TRBJ1-2; 10 bases line up with TRBD1. V was clipped by 5 bases and J by 4 bases; unmatched bases: 10. This CDR3 is built from 16 residues. Germline CDR1 and CDR2: SGHAT and FQNNGV.

This clone appeared once. The chain uses TRBV5-4 and TRBJ1-5; D is ambiguous. V was trimmed by 5 bases and J by 6 bases, leaving 15 bases between them. Looked up from germline, CDR1 is SGHNT and CDR2 is YYREEE (reference sequence). CDR3 length: 14 residues. The CDR3, as DNA: TGTGCCAGCAGTAGTGGGCTCCTGGGTCAGCCCCAGCATTTT. Protein product: CASSSGLLGQPQHF.

DNA for the CDR3: TGCGCCAGCTCCCCGGGGGAGATCTACGAGCAGTACTTC. It translates to CASSPGEIYEQYF. This chain uses TRBV4-1 with TRBJ2-7; D is perhaps TRBD2 (6 bases). Looked up from germline, CDR1 is MGHRA and CDR2 is YSYEKL. This CDR3 spans 13 amino acids. Trimming took 8 bases from V and 3 from J, leaving 14 bases between them.

This clone appeared a single time. The rearrangement links TRBV7-6 to TRBJ2-5; D gene uncertain. Germline values: CDR1 SGHVS, CDR2 FNYEAQ. The CDR3 spans 16 residues. Deletions cut 4 bases from V and 2 bases from J, with 17 bases between. CDR3 loop: CASSSLRDRAQETQYF. CDR3 nucleotides: TGTGCCAGCAGCTCTTTGCGTGACCGGGCACAAGAGACCCAGTACTTC. The entire variable domain, with the rest obtained from reference TRBV7-6 and TRBJ2-5, is as follows: GAGVSQSPRYKVTKRGQDVALRCDPISGHVSLYWYRQALGQGPEFLTYFNYEAQQDKSGLPNDRFSAERPEGSISTLTIQRTEQRDSAMYRCASSSLRDRAQETQYFGPGTRLLVL.

The chain has TRBV15 and TRBJ2-1; a possible D gene is TRBD2 (5 bases). In germline, CDR1 is LNHNV, CDR2 YYDKDF (reference sequence). The CDR3 is 16 residues long. The germline V and J ends were trimmed by 1 base and 1 base, with 11 bases remaining between them. The CDR3 DNA sequence: TGTGCCACCAGCAGAGGCGAGGGAGTATCCTACAATGAGCAGTTCTTC. It yields the protein CATSRGEGVSYNEQFF.

Details on this clone: The sample contains more than one DNA sequence encoding this CDR3. The chain combines TRBV6-1 with TRBJ2-7, with a weak D call TRBD1 (5 bases). Germline V gives CDR1 MNHNS, CDR2 SASEGT. There are 14 residues in the CDR3. Trimming cost V 2 bases and J 0 bases, with 8 bases left between them. The CDR3, as DNA: TGTGCCAGCAGTGAAAGGGGCAGCTCCTACGAGCAGTACTTC. Residues: CASSERGSSYEQYF.

Of note for this clone: Different DNA sequences within this sample yield the same CDR3. This chain uses TRBV5-6 with TRBJ2-7; D not certain. In germline, CDR1 is SGHDT, CDR2 YYEEEE. V was cut by 3 bases and J by 7 bases, with 8 bases left in between. The CDR3 is made up of 11 amino acids. The CDR3 protein is CASSSMGEQYF. The CDR3 region has the DNA TGTGCCAGCAGCTCGATGGGGGAGCAGTACTTC.

The rearrangement joins TRBV6-1 to TRBJ1-6, with unresolved D. Trimming removed 2 bases at V and 8 bases at J, with 13 bases between. The CDR3 extends over 15 amino acids. The germline V gene encodes CDR1 MNHNS and CDR2 SASEGT. CDR3 nucleotides: TGTGCCAGCAGTGAATATCCCGGAGGCTATTCACCCCTCCACTTT. Encoded protein: CASSEYPGGYSPLHF.

In this sample, this clone turned up a few times. The chain employs TRBV5-1 and TRBJ1-1; 7 bases are a match to TRBD1. The CDR3 runs 15 residues. The V gene's germline CDR1 is SGHRS and CDR2 YFSETQ. J gave up 0 bases and V 7 bases, and 9 bases lay outside the gene matches. The CDR3 here is CASGGQGGMNTEAFF. CDR3 in DNA: TGCGCCAGCGGCGGGCAGGGGGGCATGAACACTGAAGCTTTCTTT.

In regard to this clone: The identical CDR3 is also encoded by other nucleotide sequences in the sample. The CDR3: CASSLSAYEQYF. The CDR3 nucleotides read TGTGCCAGCAGCTTGTCGGCCTACGAGCAGTACTTC. The chain uses TRBV5-6 and TRBJ2-7, with unresolved D. CDR3 length: 12 residues. Germline values: CDR1 SGHDT, CDR2 YYEEEE. Between the trimmed V and J ends, which lost 1 base and 2 bases, there was a span of 4 bases.

This chain uses TRBV11-3 with TRBJ2-7, with 7 bases fitting TRBD1. The CDR3 is 17 amino acids. The J segment lost 2 bases and the V segment lost 0 bases, leaving 10 bases of the junction unmatched. CDR1 is SGHNT, CDR2 YENEEA, per germline. CDR3 residues: CASSLDSRTGAPYEQYF. In DNA form, the CDR3 reads TGTGCCAGCAGCTTAGATTCACGAACAGGGGCTCCCTACGAGCAGTACTTC.

The V call is TRBV7-2, the J call TRBJ2-2; D call uncertain. Germline V gene sequence: CDR1 SGHTA, CDR2 FQGNSA. The CDR3 loop spans 16 amino acids. Trimming pared 3 bases from V and 1 base from J, leaving 12 bases between. The CDR3 bases are TGTGCCAGCAGCTTTGACCCTCAGCTGAACACCGGGGAGCTGTTTTTT. Translating it yields CASSFDPQLNTGELFF.

J is TRBJ1-4 and V is TRBV27; D ambiguous. The CDR3 sequence is 13 residues long. Germline values: CDR1 MNHEY, CDR2 SMNVEV (reference sequence). V shed 3 bases and J shed 6 bases, with 8 bases lying between them. The CDR3 spells CASSFREDEKLFF. The CDR3 coding sequence is TGTGCCAGCAGTTTCCGGGAGGATGAAAAACTGTTTTTT. Combining the CDR3 with reference TRBV27 and TRBJ1-4 gives the whole variable domain EAQVTQNPRYLITVTGKKLTVTCSQNMNHEYMSWYRQDPGLGLRQIYYSMNVEVTDKGDVPEGYKVSRKEKRNFPLILESPSPNQTSLYFCASSFREDEKLFFGSGTQLSVL.

This chain uses TRBV27 with TRBJ2-7; D not certain. Germline V gene data show CDR1 as MNHEY and CDR2 as SMNVEV (reference sequence). V was cut by 5 bases and J by 3 bases, with 11 bases left in between. The CDR3 totals 13 residues. The CDR3 loop reads CASSQAPDYEQYF. DNA for the CDR3: TGTGCCAGCAGTCAGGCCCCAGACTACGAGCAGTACTTC.

The rearrangement links TRBV7-9 to TRBJ2-5, with D uncertain. V shed 3 bases and J shed 1 base, with 12 bases lying between them. This CDR3 is 15 amino acids long. The V gene's germline CDR1 is SEHNR and CDR2 FQNEAQ (reference sequence). The CDR3 region has the DNA TGTGCCAGCAGCTTCATCGATGGCCCCCAAGAGACCCAGTACTTC. It is translated as CASSFIDGPQETQYF.

The genes are TRBV7-9 and TRBJ1-4; tentative D call: TRBD1 (6 bases). The CDR3 sequence is 14 residues long. The V end lost 5 bases, the J end lost 6 bases, and 13 bases lay between the germline ends. The germline CDR1 and CDR2 sequences are SEHNR and FQNEAQ (reference sequence). CDR3 DNA: TGTGCCAGCAGCATGTACCGGACAGATGAAAAACTGTTTTTT. Encoded protein: CASSMYRTDEKLFF. Using reference TRBV7-9 and TRBJ1-4 for the parts outside the CDR3, the full variable domain is DTGVSQNPRHKITKRGQNVTFRCDPISEHNRLYWYRQTLGQGPEFLTYFQNEAQLEKSRLLSDRFSAERPKGSFSTLEIQRTEQGDSAMYLCASSMYRTDEKLFFGSGTQLSVL.

This rearrangement joins TRBV30 to TRBJ2-3; D call uncertain. This CDR3 is built from 12 residues. The V gene's germline CDR1 is GTSNPN and CDR2 SVGIG (reference sequence). CDR3: CAFTAPTDTQYF. The DNA for the CDR3 is TGTGCTTTTACAGCCCCCACAGATACGCAGTATTTT.